The 26 T cell receptor beta chains reported below all come from one sample, sequenced in a study of breast tumors, draining lymph nodes, adjacent tissues. Axillary draining lymph nodes of breast cancer patients supplied the node samples. TCRdb analysed the multiplex PCR reads with MiXCR anew, one entry per CDR3 protein. The sample has roughly 130,000 distinct CDR3 sequences; about 31% are singletons. Material: axillary lymph node tissue. The receptors were gathered from a female donor with breast cancer. Some clones in this sample may be carry-over from other donors' samples.

This clonotype has ten or more counts. The V and J genes are TRBV12-3 or TRBV12-4 and TRBJ2-5; 7 nucleotides line up with TRBD2. Trimming removed 3 bases from V and 5 bases from J; junction bases left unmatched: 15. The CDR3 runs to 17 residues. The CDR3 loop is CASSLSGAAGIRETQYF. In DNA, the CDR3 is TGTGCCAGCAGTTTGAGCGGGGCCGCCGGCATACGGGAGACCCAGTACTTC.

There are many counts of this clonotype. This chain links TRBV5-4 with TRBJ2-3, with D possibly matching TRBD2 (6 bases). Trimming stripped 2 bases from V and 1 base from J, with 11 bases between. CDR3 size: 15 residues. CDR1 is SGHNT and CDR2 is YYREEE in the germline V gene (reference sequence). CDR3 residues: CASSFGGSGTDTQYF. The CDR3 DNA is TGTGCCAGCAGCTTTGGGGGGTCAGGCACAGATACGCAGTATTTT.

V and J are TRBV15 and TRBJ2-5; D is tentatively TRBD1 or TRBD2 (5 bases each). The length of the CDR3 is 13 residues. Germline V lookup: CDR1 LNHNV, CDR2 YYDKDF (reference sequence). Trimming shortened V by 1 base and J by 5 bases, and 8 bases separated the two germline ends. The CDR3 DNA sequence: TGTGCCACCAGCAGAGTGGGGGAGGAGACCCAGTACTTC. Translating it yields CATSRVGEETQYF.

This clonotype was seen many times. This chain links TRBV4-1 with TRBJ1-2, with D possibly matching TRBD1 (5 bases). From germline, CDR1 is MGHRA and CDR2 YSYEKL. Trimming stripped 1 base from V and 8 bases from J, with 14 bases between. The CDR3 sequence is 14 residues long. CDR3 DNA: TGCGCCAGCAGCCAAGTCGGGGGGGTCCGAGGCTACACCTTC. Translated, it gives CASSQVGGVRGYTF.

CDR3 in amino acids: CSARVIAGGWEQFF. CDR3 nucleotide sequence: TGCAGTGCTAGAGTAATCGCGGGGGGATGGGAGCAGTTCTTC. The chain combines TRBV20-1 with TRBJ2-1; 8 bases match TRBD2. CDR3 length: 14 residues. Germline-derived CDR1 and CDR2 are DFQATT and SNEGSKA (reference sequence). V gave up 1 base and J gave up 10 bases; unmatched junction bases: 9.

Many counts were recorded for this clonotype. V gene TRBV24-1 combines with J gene TRBJ2-3; D gene uncertain. Germline assignment: CDR1 KGHDR and CDR2 SFDVKD. Trimming left V 3 bases short and J 5 bases short, with 8 bases between. The CDR3 spans 13 residues. CDR3 residues: CATSDLPGDTQYF. CDR3 nucleotide sequence: TGTGCCACCAGTGATCTACCCGGAGATACGCAGTATTTT.

This clonotype was picked up a small number of times. A much larger clone differs by one base, so this may be a read error. The genes are TRBV5-5 and TRBJ1-2; D is possibly TRBD1 (6 bases). Germline V gene data show CDR1 as SGHKS and CDR2 as YYEKEE (reference sequence). The ends were cut back, 4 bases at V and 2 bases at J, with 18 bases in the middle. This CDR3 region has 16 residues. The CDR3 bases are TGTGCCAGCAGCACGACAGGTTCTGGCCCCAACTATGGCTACACCTTC. Translated, it gives CASSTTGSGPNYGYTF. The full variable domain, with the rest looked up from reference TRBV5-5 and TRBJ1-2, is DAGVTQSPTHLIKTRGQQVTLRCSPISGHKSVSWYQQVLGQGPQFIFQYYEKEERGRGNFPDRFSARQFPNYSSELNVNALLLGDSALYLCASSTTGSGPNYGYTFGSGTRLTVV.

In its sample, this clonotype was seen many times. V and J are TRBV10-3 and TRBJ1-4; maybe TRBD1 (6 bases). V was clipped by 10 bases and J by 5 bases, with 17 bases between them. The CDR3 has 14 residues. Germline V gives CDR1 ENHRY, CDR2 SYGVKD. The DNA for the CDR3 is TGTGCCACCTCAAGGGACATCCAGAATGAAAAACTGTTTTTT. It encodes CATSRDIQNEKLFF.

CDR3 sequence (DNA): TGCAGCTTAGTGAGGGGGGTTCCCTACAATGAGCAGTTCTTC. Amino acid sequence: CSLVRGVPYNEQFF. This chain uses TRBV29-1 with TRBJ2-1; D tentatively reads TRBD1 or TRBD2 (6 bases each). Trimming stripped 8 bases from V and 2 bases from J, with 16 bases between. CDR1 SQVTM and CDR2 ANQGSEA come from the germline V gene. This CDR3 is built from 14 residues.

This clonotype occurred many times. J is TRBJ2-1 and V is TRBV5-1; D may be TRBD1 (6 bases). This CDR3 is 12 amino acids long. Germline lookup yields CDR1 SGHRS and CDR2 YFSETQ. Trimming stripped 3 bases from V and 9 bases from J, with 10 bases between. Here the CDR3 reads CASSSQGSEQFF. CDR3 coding DNA: TGCGCCAGCAGCTCTCAGGGGAGTGAGCAGTTCTTC.

This clonotype was recorded at least ten times. The V gene is TRBV9, the J gene TRBJ1-2; D remains ambiguous. Germline CDR1 and CDR2: SGDLS and YYNGEE. This CDR3 contains 13 residues. With 0 bases removed from V and 8 bases from J, the gap between germline ends came to 11 bases. This CDR3 is CASSVALMGGYTF. The CDR3 DNA is TGTGCCAGCAGCGTAGCTCTCATGGGGGGCTACACCTTC.

This clonotype was recorded many times. This rearrangement joins TRBV20-1 to TRBJ1-2; D is ambiguous. The germline V gene encodes CDR1 DFQATT and CDR2 SNEGSKA (reference sequence). The CDR3 loop spans 12 amino acids. Between the trimmed V and J ends, which lost 3 bases and 4 bases, there was a span of 9 bases. CDR3 in amino acids: CSASPDLYGYTF. Here the CDR3 DNA reads TGCAGTGCTAGCCCGGACCTCTATGGCTACACCTTC.

This clonotype has a count of ten or more. A read error may produce the germline difference seen at one junction end. This chain uses TRBV9 with TRBJ2-5; 8 nucleotides align to TRBD2. The germline V gene encodes CDR1 SGDLS and CDR2 YYNGEE. The CDR3 contains 14 residues. CDR3 protein: CASRGSGAVWTQSF. The CDR3 DNA reads TGTGCCAGCAGGGGTAGCGGGGCTGTATGGACCCAGTCCTTC.

This clonotype has a count of ten or more. The chain employs TRBV4-1 and TRBJ2-1, with 12 nucleotides matching TRBD1. The germline V gene encodes CDR1 MGHRA and CDR2 YSYEKL. CDR3 length: 16 amino acids. Trimming cost V 2 bases and J 6 bases; bases outside gene matches: 5. The CDR3 region is CASSQRGTGGFNEQFF. CDR3 nucleotide sequence: TGCGCCAGCAGCCAACGGGGGACAGGGGGCTTCAATGAGCAGTTCTTC.

This clonotype was seen at least ten times. V and J are TRBV6-1 and TRBJ2-1; 8 bases align to TRBD1. This CDR3 region has 14 residues. Losses at the gene ends were 1 base for V and 6 bases for J; bases not matched to a gene: 2. Germline loops: CDR1 MNHNS, CDR2 SASEGT. DNA of the CDR3: TGTGCCAGCAGTGAAGGCAGGGGGCCCAATGAGCAGTTCTTC. It yields the protein CASSEGRGPNEQFF.

The sample holds many counts of this clonotype. The CDR3 DNA follows: TGTGCCAGTAGTAGACAGGGGGTCTCCTACGAGCAGTACGTC. Amino acid sequence: CASSRQGVSYEQYV. This rearrangement joins TRBV19 to TRBJ2-7; the match to TRBD1 covers 9 bases. The CDR3 loop spans 14 amino acids. The germline V gene encodes CDR1 LNHDA and CDR2 SQIVND (reference sequence). V was pared by 4 bases and J by 0 bases, with 1 base of the junction left unmatched.

This clonotype was counted many times. The chain carries TRBV12-3 or TRBV12-4 and TRBJ2-7, with unresolved D. CDR3 length: 14 residues. The ends were cut back, 6 bases at V and 0 bases at J, with 12 bases in the middle. The CDR3 sequence is CASRLSKSSYEQYF. Here the CDR3 DNA reads TGTGCCAGCAGGTTGTCGAAGAGCTCCTACGAGCAGTACTTC.

In the case of this clonotype: One end of the junction does not line up with germline, which may come from a read error. CDR3 DNA: TGTGCCAGCAGCCGTCGGGGTAGCGGAGAGGCCCAGTACTTC. This gives the protein CASSRRGSGEAQYF. The chain is built from TRBV7-2 and TRBJ2-5, with TRBD2 as a possible D gene (6 bases). The CDR3 has 14 residues. The germline CDR1 and CDR2 sequences are SGHTA and FQGNSA.

This clonotype was counted many times. The chain links TRBV2 to TRBJ2-1, with D uncertain. CDR1 and CDR2 (germline): SNHLY, FYNNEI. The CDR3 spans 14 residues. Between the trimmed V and J ends, which lost 6 bases and 3 bases, there was a span of 12 bases. CDR3: CASRSGTNYNEQFF. CDR3 in DNA: TGTGCCAGCAGGTCAGGAACCAACTACAATGAGCAGTTCTTC.

This clonotype was observed a few times. A read error may be the cause here, since a much bigger clone is one base away. This sequence joins TRBV11-2 and TRBJ2-5; D uncertain. Trimming took 5 bases from V and 4 from J, leaving 14 bases between them. CDR3 length: 14 amino acids. The germline V gene has CDR1 SGHAT and CDR2 FQNNGV. The CDR3 nucleotides are TGTGCCAGCAGCCCAGATTTGTACCCAGAGACCCAGTACTTC. Translation gives CASSPDLYPETQYF.

The chain uses TRBV30 and TRBJ2-7, with D possibly being TRBD2 (6 bases). The germline V gene has CDR1 GTSNPN and CDR2 SVGIG (reference sequence). The CDR3 is 15 amino acids. CDR3 DNA: TGTGCCTGGGGTGTAATATGGCGGGGCTCCTACGAGCAGTACGTC. Amino acid sequence: CAWGVIWRGSYEQYV.

About this clonotype: One junction end does not reproduce the germline sequence, and a read error may be involved. The chain recombines TRBV11-3 with TRBJ1-1; D call uncertain. Germline values: CDR1 SGHNT, CDR2 YENEEA. This CDR3 is built from 16 residues. Here the CDR3 DNA reads TGTGCCGGCAGCTTAGATGGGCGAGACGGAAACACTGAAGCTTTCTTT. Protein sequence: CAGSLDGRDGNTEAFF.

This clonotype was observed many times. The chain combines TRBV7-9 with TRBJ1-2, with unresolved D. The CDR3 has 12 residues. CDR1 is SEHNR and CDR2 is FQNEAQ in the germline V gene (reference sequence). Trimming left V 10 bases short and J 3 bases short, with 12 bases between. The CDR3 DNA sequence: TGTGCCACCGTCTGGGGAGACTATGGCTACACCTTC. Amino acids: CATVWGDYGYTF. Combining the CDR3 with reference TRBV7-9 and TRBJ1-2 gives the whole variable domain DTGVSQNPRHKITKRGQNVTFRCDPISEHNRLYWYRQTLGQGPEFLTYFQNEAQLEKSRLLSDRFSAERPKGSFSTLEIQRTEQGDSAMYLCATVWGDYGYTFGSGTRLTVV.

The chain uses TRBV20-1 and TRBJ1-5, with D maybe TRBD1 (6 bases). Deletions cut 2 bases from V and 3 bases from J, with 11 bases between. Looked up from germline, CDR1 is DFQATT and CDR2 is SNEGSKA (reference sequence). This CDR3 is 14 amino acids long. The DNA of the CDR3 is TGCAGTGCTAGACAGGGGACCTACAATCAGCCCCAGCATTTT. Encoded protein: CSARQGTYNQPQHF.

In this sample, this clonotype turned up many times. A junction end diverges from the germline sequence, so it may reflect a read error. This rearrangement joins TRBV12-5 to TRBJ1-2, with D possibly being TRBD1 (5 bases). Germline V CDR1 and CDR2: LGHNT, FRNRAP. The CDR3 length is 12 residues. CDR3 in amino acids: CASGSHADNRIF. For the CDR3, the DNA is TGTGCTAGTGGTTCGCACGCGGACAACCGCATCTTC.

In this sample, this clonotype turned up many times. In DNA, the CDR3 is TGTGCCAGCTCACCATCGCCAGGGTTTCACGAGCAGTACTTC. Translated: CASSPSPGFHEQYF. The chain couples TRBV18 to TRBJ2-7; TRBD1 might be the D (5 bases). V was shortened by 2 bases and J by 5 bases, with 13 bases between the two germline ends. The V gene's germline CDR1 is KGHSH and CDR2 LQKENI. There are 14 residues in the CDR3.